This TCR beta chain was observed in a study of shared clonotypes between healthy human individuals. About the research overall: Three plates were used per donor for CD4 naive, three for CD4 memory, two for CD8 naive and one for CD8 memory. General study points: Donors were few, which limited the genetic and exposure-history diversity represented.

Genomic DNA per cell subset filled all wells of several immunoSEQ plates. In the authors' methods: From ImmunoSEQ came sequences covering only the junction and carrying no quality scores, so filtering differed. The method was immunoSEQ multiplex PCR; TCRdb's version includes in-frame clones alone and lacks a portion of them. The V and J calls and the clone size are those of that table, but D and trimming were determined from the DNA. The table records some 240,000 clones, 65% of them present only once. The V end lost 1 base, the J end lost 5 bases, and 11 bases lay between the germline ends. This CDR3 is 14 amino acids long. CDR1 and CDR2 (germline): MGHRA, YSYEKL. About this clone: Its target is not known.

This rearrangement joins TRBV4-1 to TRBJ1-1; TRBD1 is a possible D gene (6 bases). The source material was memory CD4+ T cells sorted from blood. Subset specified: CD45RA-negative fraction. The TCR was taken from a man aged 25-45 years in good health. The CDR3 loop is CASSQVYQGTEAFF. Here the CDR3 DNA reads TGCGCCAGCAGCCAAGTATACCAGGGGACTGAAGCTTTCTTT.